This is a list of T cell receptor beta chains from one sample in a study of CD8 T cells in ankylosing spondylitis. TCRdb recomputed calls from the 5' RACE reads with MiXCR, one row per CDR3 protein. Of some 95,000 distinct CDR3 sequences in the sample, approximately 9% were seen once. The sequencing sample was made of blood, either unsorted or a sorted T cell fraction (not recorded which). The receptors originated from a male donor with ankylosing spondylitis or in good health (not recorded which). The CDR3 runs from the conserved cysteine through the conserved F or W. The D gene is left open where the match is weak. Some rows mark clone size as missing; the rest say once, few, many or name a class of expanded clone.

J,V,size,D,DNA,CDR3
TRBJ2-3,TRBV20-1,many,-,TGCAGTGCCCTAGGACCCACAGATACGCAGTATTTT,CSALGPTDTQYF
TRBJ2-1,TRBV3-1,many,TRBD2,TGTGCCAGCAGCCAACCTGCCGGCGGGGGGAGATACAATGAGCAGTTCTTC,CASSQPAGGGRYNEQFF
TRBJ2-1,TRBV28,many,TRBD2,TGTGCCAGCAGTACCCCGCCGGGGACTAGCGGGGGGGTCTACAATGAGCAGTTCTTC,CASSTPPGTSGGVYNEQFF
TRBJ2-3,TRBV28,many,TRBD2,TGTGCCAGCATCCGCGGCGGGACTAGGTCTACAGATACGCAGTATTTT,CASIRGGTRSTDTQYF
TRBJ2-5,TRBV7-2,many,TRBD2,TGTGCCAGCAGCCTAAGCGGGGGAGCCGCGGGGGAGACCCAGTACTTC,CASSLSGGAAGETQYF
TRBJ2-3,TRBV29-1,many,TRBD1,TGCAGCGTTGCCGGAGGGACAGGGGCCGTGTCAGATACGCAGTATTTT,CSVAGGTGAVSDTQYF
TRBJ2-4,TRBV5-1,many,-,TGCGCCAGCAGCTTGTGGGGGAGAGGAATTCAGTACTTC,CASSLWGRGIQYF
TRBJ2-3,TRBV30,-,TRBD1,TGTGCCTGGAGTGTACGACAGGGGGGTAAAGATACGCAGTATTTT,CAWSVRQGGKDTQYF
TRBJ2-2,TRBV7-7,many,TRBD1,TGTGCTAGCAGCTTAGAGCGCGGCGGTGGGACAGGGGCGATCGGGGAGCTGTTTTTT,CASSLERGGGTGAIGELFF
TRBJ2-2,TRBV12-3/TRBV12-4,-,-,TGTGCCAGCAGGACAGATTACACCGGGGAGCTGTTTTTT,CASRTDYTGELFF
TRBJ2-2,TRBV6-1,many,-,TGTGCCAGCAGTCTTTACCAGGGGAACACCGGGGAGCTGTTTTTT,CASSLYQGNTGELFF
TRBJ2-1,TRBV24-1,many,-,TGTGCCACCAGTGATTCCCGGAGGGCCTACAATGAGCAGTTCTTC,CATSDSRRAYNEQFF
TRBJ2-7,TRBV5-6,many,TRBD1,TGTGCCAGCAGCCAGCGGGGACAGGGTTACCACGAGCAGTACTTC,CASSQRGQGYHEQYF
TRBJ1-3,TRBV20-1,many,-,TGCAGTGCTGGGCGAGGAAACACCATATATTTT,CSAGRGNTIYF
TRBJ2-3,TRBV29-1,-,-,TGCAGCGTTCGTCGTGACTCCCCAGATACGCAGTATTTT,CSVRRDSPDTQYF
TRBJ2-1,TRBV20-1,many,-,TGCAGTGCTCGTGAAGGCGGGGGCAACTATGAGCAGTTCTTC,CSAREGGGNYEQFF
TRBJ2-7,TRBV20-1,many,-,TGCAGTGCTAGGTTTAGATGGGAGCAGTACTTC,CSARFRWEQYF
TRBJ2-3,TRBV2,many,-,TGTGCCAGCAGTGAACATGCGGGGGCCACAGATACGCAGTATTTT,CASSEHAGATDTQYF
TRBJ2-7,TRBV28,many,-,TGTGCCAGCGAAACGGGGGTAGGGAGCTCCTACGAGCAGTACTTC,CASETGVGSSYEQYF
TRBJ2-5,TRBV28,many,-,TGTGCCAGCAGTGGAGGGAACTCCCAAGAGACCCAGTACTTC,CASSGGNSQETQYF
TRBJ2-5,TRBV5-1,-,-,TGCGCCAGCAGCCCCAGGTCGCTTGGGAGAACGGGCGGAGAGACCCAGTACTTC,CASSPRSLGRTGGETQYF
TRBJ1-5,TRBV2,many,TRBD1,TGTGCCAGCCACCAGGGACAGGGAACTCAGCCCCAGCATTTT,CASHQGQGTQPQHF
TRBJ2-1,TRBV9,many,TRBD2,TGTGCCAGCAGCGCCAGACTAGCGGGTTACAATGAGCAGTTCTTC,CASSARLAGYNEQFF
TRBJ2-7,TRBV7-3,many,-,TGTGCCAGCAGCTTAACGGGGGGCCACGAGCAGTACTTC,CASSLTGGHEQYF
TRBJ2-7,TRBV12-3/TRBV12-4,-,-,TGTGCCAGCAGTCTCCCGGAGGGGCTCTCCTACGAGCAGTACTTC,CASSLPEGLSYEQYF
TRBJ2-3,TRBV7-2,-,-,TGTGCCAGCAGCCCCCCGGCCCGCACAGATACGCAGTATTTT,CASSPPARTDTQYF
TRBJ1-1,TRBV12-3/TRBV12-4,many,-,TGTGCCAGCAGACACCGAACTGAAGCTTTCTTT,CASRHRTEAFF
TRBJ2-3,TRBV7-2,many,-,TGTGCCAGCAGCACGGACTTCGGAGTAGATACGCAGTATTTT,CASSTDFGVDTQYF
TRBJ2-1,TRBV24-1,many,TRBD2,TGTGCCACCAGTGATCCTTCCGGACTAGCGGGGAGTGAGCAGTTCTTC,CATSDPSGLAGSEQFF
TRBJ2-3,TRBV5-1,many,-,TGCGCCAGCAGCTTGGAGGGCAGACCCGGCACAGATACGCAGTATTTT,CASSLEGRPGTDTQYF
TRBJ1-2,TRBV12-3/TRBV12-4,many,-,TGTGCCAGCAGTTTTGGGGGGCATTCCTATGGCTACACCTTC,CASSFGGHSYGYTF
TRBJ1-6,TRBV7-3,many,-,TGTGCCAGCAGCTTAAACGGGGGTGGTAATTCACCCCTCCACTTT,CASSLNGGGNSPLHF
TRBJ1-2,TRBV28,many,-,TGTGCCAGCCAGCAGGGGCTAGGCGGCTACACCTTC,CASQQGLGGYTF
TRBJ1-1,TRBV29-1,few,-,TGCAGCGTTCGAGAAAACACTGAAGCTTTCTTT,CSVRENTEAFF
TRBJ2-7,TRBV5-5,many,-,TGTGCCAGCAGTCTTTTCAATCTCGAGCAGTACTTC,CASSLFNLEQYF
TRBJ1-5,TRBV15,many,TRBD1,TGTGCCACCAGCAGCAAGGGACAGAACAATCAGCCCCAGCATTTT,CATSSKGQNNQPQHF
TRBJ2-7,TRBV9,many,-,TGTGCCAGCAGCAAGGGACTCTCCGCGTCGGACTACGAGCAGTACTTC,CASSKGLSASDYEQYF
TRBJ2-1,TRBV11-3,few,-,TGTGCCAGCAGCTTGGGGGTACGGGGCAATGAGCAGTTCTTC,CASSLGVRGNEQFF
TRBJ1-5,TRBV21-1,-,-,TGTGCCAGCAGCCGGCTCGGGACAAAGGTCGATCAGCCCCAGCATTTT,CASSRLGTKVDQPQHF
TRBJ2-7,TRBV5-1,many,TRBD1,TGCGCCAGCAGCTCCGGGACAGGGGTCTACGAGCAGTACTTC,CASSSGTGVYEQYF
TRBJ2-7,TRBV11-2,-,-,TGTGACAGCAGCTTCTCTACACGGAGCTCCTACGAGCAGTACTTC,CDSSFSTRSSYEQYF
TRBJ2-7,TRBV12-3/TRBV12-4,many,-,TGTGCCAGCAGTTTTGACTACGAGCAGTACTTC,CASSFDYEQYF